Sequencing of this T cell receptor (beta chain) was carried out in a study of blood T cell repertoires in COVID-19. The table came from immunoSEQ multiplex PCR; TCRdb's copy has only in-frame clones and leaves some out. The sample lists some 420,000 clones, approximately 92% occurring once. In its sample, this clone was seen once. In germline, CDR1 is KGHSH, CDR2 LQKENI. The ends were cut back, 0 bases at V and 1 base at J, with 9 bases in the middle. The CDR3 covers 15 residues. Input material: PBMCs or T cells enriched from blood (not recorded which). The V gene is TRBV18, the J gene TRBJ1-1; D not certain. The receptor's source is a man aged 30 to 45 who had recovered from COVID-19. This CDR3 reads CASSPPEGTNTEAFF. CDR3 sequence (DNA): TGTGCCAGCTCACCACCGGAGGGCACGAACACTGAAGCTTTCTTT.